These 7 T cell receptor beta chains were all obtained from the same sample, sequenced in a study of neurological immune-mediated disorders. In TCRdb, the 5' RACE reads were re-called with MiXCR into one record per CDR3 protein. The repertoire holds 46,000 or so distinct CDR3 sequences, with about 9.4% as singletons. Sequencing was done on a sample of PBMCs. These receptor sequences come from a woman aged 40 to 49 with HTLV-1-associated myelopathy (HAM/TSP).

This clonotype was observed a few times. The rearrangement links TRBV29-1 to TRBJ1-5, with a weak D call TRBD1 (6 bases). Trimming shortened V by 6 bases and J by 0 bases, and 12 bases separated the two germline ends. The CDR3 consists of 14 residues. CDR1 and CDR2 from the germline V gene are SQVTM and ANQGSEA. The CDR3 coding sequence is TGCAGCGTCGCTACAGGGAATAGCAATCAGCCCCAGCATTTT. Amino acids: CSVATGNSNQPQHF.

In this sample, this clonotype turned up many times. The chain combines TRBV6-1 with TRBJ2-1; D might be TRBD2 (5 bases). Germline CDR1 is MNHNS and CDR2 is SASEGT. V gave up 6 bases and J gave up 3 bases, with 6 bases separating them. The CDR3 is 12 residues long. The CDR3 DNA reads as TGTGCCAGCAGCGGGGACTACAATGAGCAGTTCTTC. Translated: CASSGDYNEQFF.

This clonotype was seen ten or more times. The chain recombines TRBV20-1 with TRBJ2-3; perhaps D is TRBD1 or TRBD2 (5 bases each). Germline lookup yields CDR1 DFQATT and CDR2 SNEGSKA (reference sequence). The length of the CDR3 is 15 residues. V was trimmed by 0 bases and J by 4 bases, leaving 14 bases between them. The DNA for the CDR3 is TGCAGTGCTAGAGAAATCTTAGGGGACGCAGATACGCAGTATTTT. Amino acid sequence: CSAREILGDADTQYF.

Many counts were recorded for this clonotype. V and J are TRBV19 and TRBJ1-1; D may be TRBD1 (5 bases). V shed 5 bases and J shed 0 bases, with 19 bases lying between them. CDR1 and CDR2 (germline): LNHDA, SQIVND (reference sequence). CDR3 size: 17 residues. CDR3 sequence: CASSPGPKRRLNTEAFF. The CDR3 DNA sequence: TGTGCCAGTAGTCCGGGACCCAAGAGGCGGTTGAACACTGAAGCTTTCTTT. The full variable domain, completed using reference TRBV19 and TRBJ1-1, is DGGITQSPKYLFRKEGQNVTLSCEQNLNHDAMYWYRQDPGQGLRLIYYSQIVNDFQKGDIAEGYSVSREKKESFPLTVTSAQKNPTAFYLCASSPGPKRRLNTEAFFGQGTRLTVV.

On this clonotype itself: One end of the junction does not line up with germline, which may come from a read error. The chain recombines TRBV5-6 with TRBJ1-2; D is ambiguous. Germline CDR1 is SGHDT and CDR2 is YYEEEE. The CDR3 covers 11 residues. Written as DNA, the CDR3 is TGTGTCAGCAGCCTTAACTATTGCTACACCTTC. Residues: CVSSLNYCYTF.

For this clonotype: A read error may produce the germline difference seen at one junction end. This chain connects TRBV7-9 to TRBJ1-1; possible D gene TRBD1, 5 bases. The length of the CDR3 is 12 residues. Germline values: CDR1 SEHNR, CDR2 FQNEAQ (reference sequence). The CDR3 region has the DNA TGTGTCAGCAGCTTAATGGGGGTCGAAGCTTTCTTT. It is translated as CVSSLMGVEAFF. Based on the CDR3 plus reference TRBV7-9 and TRBJ1-1, the full variable domain is DTGVSQNPRHKITKRGQNVTFRCDPISEHNRLYWYRQTLGQGPEFLTYFQNEAQLEKSRLLSDRFSAERPKGSFSTLEIQRTEQGDSAMYLCVSSLMGVEAFFGQGTRLTVV.

This clonotype was counted many times. The rearrangement joins TRBV5-8 to TRBJ2-4; 10 bases match TRBD2. Germline V gene sequence: CDR1 SGHTS, CDR2 YDEGEE. J lost 9 bases, V lost 4 bases, and 7 bases had no gene match. CDR3 length equals 14 residues. DNA for the CDR3: TGTGCCAGCAGCATAAGCGGGGGGGCCGGCATTCAGTACTTC. Its protein is CASSISGGAGIQYF.